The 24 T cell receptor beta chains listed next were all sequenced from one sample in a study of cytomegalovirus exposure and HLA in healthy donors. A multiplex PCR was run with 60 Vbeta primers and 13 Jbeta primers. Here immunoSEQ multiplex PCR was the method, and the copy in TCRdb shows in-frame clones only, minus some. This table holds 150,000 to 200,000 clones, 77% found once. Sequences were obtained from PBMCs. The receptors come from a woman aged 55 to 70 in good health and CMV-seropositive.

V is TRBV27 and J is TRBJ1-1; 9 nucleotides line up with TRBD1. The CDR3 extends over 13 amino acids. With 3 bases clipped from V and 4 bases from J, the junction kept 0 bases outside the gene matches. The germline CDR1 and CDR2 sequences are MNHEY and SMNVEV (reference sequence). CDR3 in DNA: TGTGCCAGCAGTTTGACAGGGGGCACTGAAGCTTTCTTT. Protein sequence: CASSLTGGTEAFF.

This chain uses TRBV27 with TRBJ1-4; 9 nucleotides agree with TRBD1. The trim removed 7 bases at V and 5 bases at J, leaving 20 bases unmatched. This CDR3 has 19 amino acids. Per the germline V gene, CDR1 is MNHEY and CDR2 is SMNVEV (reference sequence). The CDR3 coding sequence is TGTGCCAGCATCCTGAGACCGGGACAGGGAGGGAGCCCAAATGAAAAACTGTTTTTT. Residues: CASILRPGQGGSPNEKLFF.

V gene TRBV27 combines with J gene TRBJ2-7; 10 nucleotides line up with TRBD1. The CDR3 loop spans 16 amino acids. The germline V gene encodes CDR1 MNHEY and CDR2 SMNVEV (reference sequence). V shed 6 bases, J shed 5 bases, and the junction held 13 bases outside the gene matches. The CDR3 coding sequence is TGTGCCAGCAGACGTCCAGGGACAGGGGTGTTCCACGAGCAGTACTTC. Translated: CASRRPGTGVFHEQYF.

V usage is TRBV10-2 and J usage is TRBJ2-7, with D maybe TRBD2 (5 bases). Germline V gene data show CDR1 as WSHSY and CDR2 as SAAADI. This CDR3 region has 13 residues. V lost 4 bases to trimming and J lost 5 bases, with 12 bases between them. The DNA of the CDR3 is TGCGCCAGCAGTGGAGGGAGAGGCGACGAGCAGTACTTC. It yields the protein CASSGGRGDEQYF.

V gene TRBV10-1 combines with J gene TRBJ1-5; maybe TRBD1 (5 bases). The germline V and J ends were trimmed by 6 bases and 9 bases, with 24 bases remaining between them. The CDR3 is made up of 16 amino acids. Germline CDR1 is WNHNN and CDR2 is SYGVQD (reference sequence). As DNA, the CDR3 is TGCGCCAGCAGAGACCATAGGAGCGACAGTTTGAGGCCCCAGCATTTT. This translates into CASRDHRSDSLRPQHF.

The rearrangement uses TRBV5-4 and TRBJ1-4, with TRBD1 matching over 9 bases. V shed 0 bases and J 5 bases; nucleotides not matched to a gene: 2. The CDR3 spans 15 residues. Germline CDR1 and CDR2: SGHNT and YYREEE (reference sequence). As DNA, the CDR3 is TGTGCCAGCAGCTTGGCCGGGACAGGGAATGAAAAACTGTTTTTT. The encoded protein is CASSLAGTGNEKLFF.

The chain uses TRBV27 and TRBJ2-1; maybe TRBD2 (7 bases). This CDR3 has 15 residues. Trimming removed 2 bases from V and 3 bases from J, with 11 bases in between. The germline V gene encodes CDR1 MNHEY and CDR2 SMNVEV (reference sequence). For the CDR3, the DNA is TGTGCCAGCAGTTTAAGGGGGGGAGGCTACAATGAGCAGTTCTTC. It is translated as CASSLRGGGYNEQFF.

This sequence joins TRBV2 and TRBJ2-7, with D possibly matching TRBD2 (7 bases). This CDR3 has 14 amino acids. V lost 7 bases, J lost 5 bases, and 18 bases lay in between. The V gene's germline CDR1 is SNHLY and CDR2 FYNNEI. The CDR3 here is CASTLSGGGNEQYF. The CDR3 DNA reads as TGTGCCAGCACGCTCTCGGGGGGCGGCAACGAGCAGTACTTC.

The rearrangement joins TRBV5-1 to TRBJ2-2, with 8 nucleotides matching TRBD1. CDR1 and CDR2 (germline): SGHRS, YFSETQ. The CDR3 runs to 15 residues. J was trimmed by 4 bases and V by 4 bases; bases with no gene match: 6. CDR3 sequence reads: CASSAVDRGTGELFF. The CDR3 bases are TGCGCCAGCAGCGCCGTTGACAGGGGCACCGGGGAGCTGTTTTTT.

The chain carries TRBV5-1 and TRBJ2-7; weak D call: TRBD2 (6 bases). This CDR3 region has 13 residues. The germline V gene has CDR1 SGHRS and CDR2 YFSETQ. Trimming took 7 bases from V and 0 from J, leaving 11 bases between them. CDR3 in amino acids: CASSLARSYEQYF. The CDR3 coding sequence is TGCGCCAGCTCTCTAGCGCGCTCCTACGAGCAGTACTTC. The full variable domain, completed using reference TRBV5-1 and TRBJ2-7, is KAGVTQTPRYLIKTRGQQVTLSCSPISGHRSVSWYQQTPGQGLQFLFEYFSETQRNKGNFPGRFSGRQFSNSRSEMNVSTLELGDSALYLCASSLARSYEQYFGPGTRLTVT.

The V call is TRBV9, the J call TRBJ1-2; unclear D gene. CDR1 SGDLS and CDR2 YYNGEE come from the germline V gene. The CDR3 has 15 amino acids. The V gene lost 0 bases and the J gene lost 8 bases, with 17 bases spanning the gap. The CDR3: CASSVAGQAPGGYTF. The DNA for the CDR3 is TGTGCCAGCAGCGTAGCTGGGCAGGCCCCCGGCGGCTACACCTTC.

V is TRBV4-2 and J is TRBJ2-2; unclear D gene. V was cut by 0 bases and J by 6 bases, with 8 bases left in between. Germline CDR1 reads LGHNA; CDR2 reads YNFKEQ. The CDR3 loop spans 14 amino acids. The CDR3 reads CASSQDRLSGELFF. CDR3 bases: TGTGCCAGCAGCCAAGACAGATTGTCCGGGGAGCTGTTTTTT.

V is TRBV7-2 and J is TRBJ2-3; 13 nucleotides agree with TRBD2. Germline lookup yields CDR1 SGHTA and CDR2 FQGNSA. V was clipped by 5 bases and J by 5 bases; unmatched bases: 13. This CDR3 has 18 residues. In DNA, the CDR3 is TGTGCCAGCAGCCGACAGGTTCAACTAGCGGGGGGGAGAGATACGCAGTATTTT. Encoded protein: CASSRQVQLAGGRDTQYF.

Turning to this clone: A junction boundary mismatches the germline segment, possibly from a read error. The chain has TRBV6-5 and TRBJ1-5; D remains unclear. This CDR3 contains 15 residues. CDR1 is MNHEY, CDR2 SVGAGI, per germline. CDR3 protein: CASSSSGNSSQPQHF. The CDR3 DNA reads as TGTGCCAGCAGTTCCTCAGGAAATAGCAGTCAGCCCCAGCATTTT.

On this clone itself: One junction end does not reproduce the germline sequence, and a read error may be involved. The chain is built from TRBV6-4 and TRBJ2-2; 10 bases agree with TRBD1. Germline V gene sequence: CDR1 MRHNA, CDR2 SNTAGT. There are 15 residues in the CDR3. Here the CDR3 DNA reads TGTGCCGGCAGTGGGGGGACAGGGGAGGCCGGGGAGCTGTTTTTT. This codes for CAGSGGTGEAGELFF.

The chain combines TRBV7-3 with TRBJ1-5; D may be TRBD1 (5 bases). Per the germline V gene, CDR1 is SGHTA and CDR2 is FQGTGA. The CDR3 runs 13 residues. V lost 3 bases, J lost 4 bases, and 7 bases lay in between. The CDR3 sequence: CASSLGQNQPQHF. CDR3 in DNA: TGTGCCAGCAGCTTGGGGCAAAATCAGCCCCAGCATTTT.

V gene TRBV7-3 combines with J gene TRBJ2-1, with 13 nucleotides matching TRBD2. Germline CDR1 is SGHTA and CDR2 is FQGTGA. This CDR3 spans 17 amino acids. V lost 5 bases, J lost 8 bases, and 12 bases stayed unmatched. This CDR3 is CASSLNPGTSGTDEQFF. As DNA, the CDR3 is TGTGCCAGCAGCCTAAATCCCGGGACTAGCGGGACTGATGAGCAGTTCTTC.

As DNA, the CDR3 is TGTGCCAGCACTCCAGGGGACAGGGGTGACGAGCAGTACTTC. It specifies CASTPGDRGDEQYF. The chain employs TRBV28 and TRBJ2-7; 10 bases line up with TRBD1. The CDR3 length is 14 residues. Germline-derived CDR1 and CDR2 are MDHEN and SYDVKM. Trimming removed 7 bases from V and 5 bases from J; junction bases left unmatched: 8.

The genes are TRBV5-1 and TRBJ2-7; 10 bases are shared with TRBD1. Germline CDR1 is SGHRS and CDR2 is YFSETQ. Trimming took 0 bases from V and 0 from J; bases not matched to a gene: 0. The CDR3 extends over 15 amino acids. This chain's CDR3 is CASSLGTGGSYEQYF. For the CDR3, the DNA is TGCGCCAGCAGCTTGGGGACAGGGGGCTCCTACGAGCAGTACTTC.

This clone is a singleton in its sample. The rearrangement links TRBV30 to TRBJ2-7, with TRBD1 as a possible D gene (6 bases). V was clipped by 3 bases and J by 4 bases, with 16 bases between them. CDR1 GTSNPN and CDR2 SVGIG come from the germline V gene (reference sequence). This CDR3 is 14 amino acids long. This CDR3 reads CAWSSQGSSYEQYF. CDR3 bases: TGTGCCTGGAGCTCACAGGGATCGAGTTACGAGCAGTACTTC.

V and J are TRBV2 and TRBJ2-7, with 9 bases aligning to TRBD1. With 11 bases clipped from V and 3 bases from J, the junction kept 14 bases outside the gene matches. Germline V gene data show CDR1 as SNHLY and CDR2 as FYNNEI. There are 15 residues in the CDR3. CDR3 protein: CAGSEQTGGIYEQYF. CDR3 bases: TGTGCCGGAAGCGAACAGACAGGGGGGATCTACGAGCAGTACTTC.

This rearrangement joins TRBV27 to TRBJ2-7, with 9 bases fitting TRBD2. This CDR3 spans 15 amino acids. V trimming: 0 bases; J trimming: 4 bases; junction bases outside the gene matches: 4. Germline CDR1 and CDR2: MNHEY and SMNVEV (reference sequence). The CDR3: CASSLSASGIYEQYF. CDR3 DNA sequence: TGTGCCAGCAGTTTATCGGCTAGCGGGATATACGAGCAGTACTTC.

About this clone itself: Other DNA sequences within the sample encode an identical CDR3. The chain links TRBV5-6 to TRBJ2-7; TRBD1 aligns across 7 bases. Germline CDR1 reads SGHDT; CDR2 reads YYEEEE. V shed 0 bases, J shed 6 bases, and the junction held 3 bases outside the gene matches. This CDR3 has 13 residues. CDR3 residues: CASSLGTGGEQYF. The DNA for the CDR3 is TGTGCCAGCAGCTTGGGGACAGGCGGCGAGCAGTACTTC.

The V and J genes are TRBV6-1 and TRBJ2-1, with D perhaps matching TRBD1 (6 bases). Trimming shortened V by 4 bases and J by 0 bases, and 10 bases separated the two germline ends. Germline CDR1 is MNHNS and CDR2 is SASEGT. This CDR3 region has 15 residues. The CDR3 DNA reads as TGTGCCAGCAGTGCAGGGGCTTACTCCTACAATGAGCAGTTCTTC. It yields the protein CASSAGAYSYNEQFF.